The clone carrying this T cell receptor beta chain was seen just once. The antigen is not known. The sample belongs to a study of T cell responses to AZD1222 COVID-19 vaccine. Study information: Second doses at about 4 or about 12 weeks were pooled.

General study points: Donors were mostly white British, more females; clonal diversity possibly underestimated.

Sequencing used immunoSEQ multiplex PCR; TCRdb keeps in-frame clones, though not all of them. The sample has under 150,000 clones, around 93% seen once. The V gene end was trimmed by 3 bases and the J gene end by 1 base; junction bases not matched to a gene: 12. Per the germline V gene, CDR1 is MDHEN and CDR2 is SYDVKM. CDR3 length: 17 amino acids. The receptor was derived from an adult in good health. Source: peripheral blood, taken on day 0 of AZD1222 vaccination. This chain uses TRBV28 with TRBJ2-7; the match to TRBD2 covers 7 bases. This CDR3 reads CASSLGPSAGGSYEQYF. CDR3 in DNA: TGTGCCAGCAGTTTGGGCCCCTCTGCCGGGGGGTCCTACGAGCAGTACTTC.